Below, one T cell receptor (beta chain) is given with its context. Distinct nucleotide sequences in the sample also encode this CDR3. As defined, naive CD8 cells were CD45RO-negative and positively selected for CCR7, with terminally differentiated effector memory CD45RA+ cells excluded. V lost 3 bases to trimming and J lost 4 bases, with 6 bases between them. Germline V lookup: CDR1 MGHRA, CDR2 YSYEKL. The length of the CDR3 is 12 residues. The protocol was immunoSEQ multiplex PCR, while the TCRdb copy is restricted to in-frame clones and leaves out a portion. The sample has around 640,000 clones, roughly 95% seen once. This specimen belongs to a study of shared clonotypes between healthy human individuals.

The chain links TRBV4-1 to TRBJ1-1, with D unclear. This clonotype was obtained from a woman aged 25-40 years in good health. The source material was naive CD8+ T cells sorted from blood. The CDR3 loop is CASSQVGTEAFF. As DNA, the CDR3 is TGCGCCAGCAGCCAGGTGGGCACTGAAGCTTTCTTT.